This is a list of T cell receptor beta chains from one sample in a study of blood T cells in healthy people across ages. TCRdb reprocessed the 5' RACE reads via MiXCR and lists one record per CDR3 protein. The repertoire has about 640,000 distinct CDR3 sequences, approximately 50% of them found once; the top ten carry 30% to 45%. Sequencing was carried out using blood. Every receptor here comes from a man aged 55 to 70 in good health. CDR3s include the opening cysteine and the closing phenylalanine or tryptophan. Each record gives: J gene, D gene, V gene, clone size, CDR3 protein, CDR3 DNA. The D gene is left open where the match is weak. Clone sizes are given selectively: once, few, many, or a class where the clone is expanded.

>TRBJ2-5|TRBD2|TRBV12-3/TRBV12-4|NA
CASSTSGRSETQYF
TGTGCCAGCTCAACTAGCGGGAGGTCGGAGACCCAGTACTTC
>TRBJ2-3|TRBD1|TRBV5-1|NA
CASSPGQGTSTDTQYF
TGCGCCAGCAGCCCCGGACAGGGGACCAGCACAGATACGCAGTATTTT
>TRBJ1-2|NA|TRBV19|NA
CASSIGDRYGYTF
TGTGCCAGTAGTATAGGAGACAGATACGGCTACACCTTC
>TRBJ2-5|NA|TRBV28|NA
CASSLPQAGQETQYF
TGTGCCAGCAGTTTGCCCCAGGCAGGGCAAGAGACCCAGTACTTC
>TRBJ1-2|TRBD1|TRBV6-1|NA
CASRDSVNYGYTF
TGTGCCAGCCGGGACAGCGTGAACTATGGCTACACCTTC
>TRBJ1-1|NA|TRBV7-2|few
CASSSLWGTEAFF
TGTGCCAGCAGCTCATTATGGGGTACTGAAGCTTTCTTT
>TRBJ1-1|NA|TRBV11-2|few
CASSLVGRGGGTEAFF
TGTGCCAGCAGCTTAGTAGGTAGGGGAGGAGGCACTGAAGCTTTCTTT
>TRBJ2-3|NA|TRBV12-3/TRBV12-4|NA
CASSFAGASTDTQYF
TGTGCCAGCAGTTTTGCAGGAGCAAGCACAGATACGCAGTATTTT
>TRBJ2-2|TRBD1|TRBV28|NA
CASDRGRAGELFF
TGTGCCAGCGACAGGGGTCGGGCCGGGGAGCTGTTTTTT
>TRBJ2-5|TRBD1|TRBV18|NA
CASSRTGEKYQQYF
TGTGCCAGCTCACGGACAGGTGAGAAGTACCAGCAGTACTTC
>TRBJ2-5|NA|TRBV28|NA
CASSLNRGFGETQYF
TGTGCCAGCAGTTTGAATAGGGGTTTTGGAGAGACCCAGTACTTC
>TRBJ1-6|NA|TRBV27|NA
CASSYEGVNNSPLHF
TGTGCCAGCAGTTACGAGGGGGTGAATAATTCACCCCTCCACTTT
>TRBJ2-5|TRBD2|TRBV5-1|few
CASSSRTSGGETQYF
TGCGCCAGCAGCTCACGGACTAGCGGCGGAGAGACCCAGTACTTC
>TRBJ2-1|NA|TRBV12-3/TRBV12-4|NA
CASSSTTISYNEQFF
TGTGCCAGCAGCTCTACTACCATCTCCTACAATGAGCAGTTCTTC
>TRBJ2-1|NA|TRBV24-1|NA
CATSDPSAGESSYNEQFF
TGTGCCACCAGTGACCCTTCAGCGGGTGAGAGCTCCTACAATGAGCAGTTCTTC
>TRBJ2-1|NA|TRBV7-2|NA
CASSLIQAGEQFF
TGTGCCAGCAGCCTAATCCAAGCGGGCGAGCAGTTCTTC
>TRBJ2-5|NA|TRBV27|few
CASSLFRLGGETQYF
TGTGCCAGCAGTTTATTCCGCCTCGGGGGAGAGACCCAGTACTTC
>TRBJ2-7|NA|TRBV10-1|NA
CATKPLWDRVPYEQYF
TGCGCCACCAAGCCCCTCTGGGATAGGGTGCCCTACGAGCAGTACTTC
>TRBJ1-4|TRBD1|TRBV7-9|few
CASSPRGQARVEKLFF
TGTGCCAGCAGCCCGAGAGGACAGGCCCGGGTTGAAAAACTGTTTTTT
>TRBJ2-7|NA|TRBV7-8|NA
CASSVRTGTDSSYEQNF
TGTGCCAGCAGTGTAAGAACCGGGACCGACAGCTCCTACGAGCAGAACTTC
>TRBJ2-7|NA|TRBV20-1|NA
CSALRAANNEQYF
TGCAGTGCCCTCCGGGCTGCTAATAACGAGCAGTACTTC
>TRBJ2-3|TRBD1|TRBV28|NA
CASLGGQGARDTQYF
TGTGCCAGCCTGGGGGGACAGGGGGCGAGGGATACGCAGTATTTT
>TRBJ2-3|NA|TRBV5-1|NA
CASSLETSGDGDTQYF
TGCGCCAGCAGCTTAGAGACTAGTGGCGATGGGGATACGCAGTATTTT
>TRBJ2-7|NA|TRBV6-1|NA
CASGPNSYEQYF
TGTGCCAGCGGGCCAAACAGCTACGAGCAGTACTTC
>TRBJ2-7|NA|TRBV7-8|once
CASSLVGLYEYEQYF
TGTGCCAGCAGCTTAGTAGGTCTTTACGAATACGAGCAGTACTTC
>TRBJ1-2|NA|TRBV28|NA
CASSLRPREAGYTF
TGTGCCAGCAGTTTACGCCCCCGGGAGGCAGGCTACACCTTC
>TRBJ2-1|NA|TRBV28|NA
CACGGSFNEQFF
TGTGCCTGCGGTGGGTCGTTCAATGAGCAGTTCTTC
>TRBJ2-1|TRBD2|TRBV7-8|few
CASSSLGGYNEQFF
TGTGCCAGCAGCTCCCTCGGGGGGTACAATGAGCAGTTCTTC
>TRBJ2-1|TRBD2|TRBV6-5|NA
CASQTSGGNEQFF
TGTGCCAGCCAGACTAGCGGGGGGAATGAGCAGTTCTTC
>TRBJ2-5|NA|TRBV20-1|few
CSAVAKETQYF
TGCAGTGCGGTAGCGAAAGAGACCCAGTACTTC
>TRBJ2-3|NA|TRBV4-1|few
CASSQARGTDTQYF
TGCGCCAGCAGCCAAGCCCGGGGGACAGATACGCAGTATTTT
>TRBJ1-2|NA|TRBV6-2/TRBV6-3|NA
CASSQGIGYTF
TGTGCCAGCAGCCAAGGGATCGGCTACACCTTC
>TRBJ2-1|NA|TRBV12-3/TRBV12-4|NA
CASSFRQPHEQFF
TGTGCCAGCAGTTTCAGACAGCCCCATGAGCAGTTCTTC
>TRBJ2-7|NA|TRBV10-3|few
CAISEGFNGQYF
TGTGCCATCAGTGAGGGCTTCAACGGGCAGTACTTC
>TRBJ2-7|NA|TRBV29-1|NA
CSVAEGSYEQYF
TGCAGCGTTGCGGAAGGATCCTACGAGCAGTACTTC
>TRBJ1-6|NA|TRBV3-1|NA
CASSQGPGTAYGSPLHF
TGTGCCAGCAGCCAAGGCCCCGGGACGGCCTACGGTTCACCCCTCCACTTT
>TRBJ1-4|NA|TRBV4-1|NA
CASSPEIQEEKLFF
TGCGCCAGCAGCCCTGAAATCCAAGAGGAAAAACTGTTTTTT
>TRBJ2-1|NA|TRBV6-1|NA
CASSELGGVSYNEQFF
TGTGCCAGCAGTGAACTGGGTGGGGTCTCCTACAATGAGCAGTTCTTC
>TRBJ2-1|NA|TRBV24-1|many
CATSDSDPLPNNEQFF
TGTGCCACCAGTGACTCGGACCCCCTCCCAAACAATGAGCAGTTCTTC
>TRBJ2-7|TRBD2|TRBV29-1|few
CSVEDGAGGSYEQYF
TGCAGCGTTGAAGATGGGGCGGGGGGATCCTACGAGCAGTACTTC
>TRBJ2-1|TRBD1|TRBV5-1|NA
CASSWVTGANNEQFF
TGCGCCAGCAGCTGGGTGACAGGGGCCAACAATGAGCAGTTCTTC
>TRBJ1-1|TRBD1|TRBV12-3/TRBV12-4|NA
CASSLDRDSRAFF
TGTGCCAGCAGTTTGGACAGGGATTCGCGGGCTTTCTTT
>TRBJ2-3|NA|TRBV4-1|few
CASSQDAGFRDTDTQYF
TGCGCCAGCAGCCAAGATGCAGGATTTCGGGACACAGATACGCAGTATTTT
>TRBJ2-7|NA|TRBV2|NA
CASIIGAGPYEQYF
TGTGCCAGCATCATCGGGGCAGGGCCCTACGAGCAGTACTTC
>TRBJ1-6|NA|TRBV6-5|NA
CASGFARGDSPLHF
TGTGCCAGCGGTTTCGCACGGGGGGATTCACCCCTCCACTTT
>TRBJ2-3|NA|TRBV11-2|NA
CASSLAGHPTQYF
TGTGCCAGCAGCTTAGCTGGGCATCCTACGCAGTATTTT
>TRBJ2-1|TRBD1|TRBV7-9|NA
CASSLAATGVDEQFF
TGTGCCAGCAGCTTAGCGGCGACAGGGGTTGATGAGCAGTTCTTC
>TRBJ2-7|TRBD2|TRBV20-1|NA
CSAEHSGGYEQYF
TGCAGTGCCGAACATAGCGGGGGATACGAGCAGTACTTC
>TRBJ1-2|NA|TRBV6-1|NA
CAMTDSNYGYTF
TGTGCCATGACGGACAGTAACTATGGCTACACCTTC
>TRBJ1-6|NA|TRBV28|NA
CASSPRGIGLSPLHF
TGTGCCAGCAGTCCCAGGGGCATTGGACTTTCACCCCTCCACTTT
>TRBJ2-5|TRBD1|TRBV11-2|NA
CASSPGTGWETQYF
TGTGCCAGCAGCCCCGGGACAGGGTGGGAGACCCAGTACTTC
>TRBJ2-5|NA|TRBV5-1|few
CASSSVYRGRGQETQYF
TGCGCCAGCAGCTCGGTATATCGGGGGAGAGGGCAAGAGACCCAGTACTTC
>TRBJ1-5|NA|TRBV6-5|once
CASSFGTPIPNQPQHF
TGTGCCAGCAGTTTCGGGACACCTATTCCTAATCAGCCCCAGCATTTT
>TRBJ2-7|TRBD2|TRBV5-5|NA
CASSLEGRGTYYEQYF
TGTGCCAGCAGCCTCGAGGGGCGGGGGACCTACTACGAGCAGTACTTC